This TCR beta chain was obtained from a study of shared clonotypes between healthy human individuals. Overall study results and limits: Clonotype sharing across a few donors was observed for 4.5% to 6.5% of naive CD4 clonotypes. Naive subsets tended to show greater estimated richness than memory subsets.

Donation came from healthy HIV-negative adults that had no recent acute infections or vaccinations. Generated by immunoSEQ multiplex PCR, the TCRdb table keeps only in-frame clones and is missing some. Among some 1 million clones listed, around 76% were seen once. About this clone itself: What it binds is unknown.

V was shortened by 1 base and J by 4 bases, with 16 bases between the two germline ends. This CDR3 region has 16 residues. Germline values: CDR1 SGHDT, CDR2 YYEEEE. This clonotype was sampled from a man between 18 and 29 years old in good health. The rearrangement joins TRBV5-6 to TRBJ2-3; D is unclear. Input material: memory CD4+ T cells sorted from blood. Regarding subset: CD45RA-negative fraction. The chain's CDR3 is CASSLLVLGNADTQYF. DNA for the CDR3: TGTGCCAGCAGCTTGCTAGTATTAGGGAACGCAGATACGCAGTATTTT.